This TCR beta chain is from a study of blood T cell repertoires in COVID-19. Looking at the study overall: PBMCs, B-cell-depleted T cells, or T cells were the source of the cDNA or gDNA that made up the material.

Produced via immunoSEQ multiplex PCR; TCRdb's table is partial and in-frame only. This sample yields 150,000 or so clones, of which around 86% are seen a single time; over 9.5% belongs to the top ten. Followed over time, Seattle patients had been enrolled while infection was active. Losses at the gene ends were 5 bases for V and 6 bases for J; bases not matched to a gene: 8. This CDR3 spans 14 amino acids. Germline V gene data show CDR1 as SGHTA and CDR2 as FQGTGA. Sequencing was carried out using peripheral blood. The TCR comes from a woman between 65 and 79 years old with COVID-19, enrolled during active disease. The rearrangement uses TRBV7-3 and TRBJ2-7; TRBD2 aligns across 9 bases. The CDR3 region has the DNA TGTGCCAGCAGCCCCTTAGCGGGGGCACGCGAGCAGTACTTC. Translating it yields CASSPLAGAREQYF.